This T cell receptor beta chain was sequenced during a study of human T cells and chemical hapten exposure. Study-wide context: Patients, largely female, had alopecia areata, totalis or universalis.

Time point denoted: patch test 2, 6 weeks after DPC sensitization. Treatment reported: therapeutic diphenylcyclopropenone sensitization with weekly scalp DPC. MiXCR, run by TCRdb on the RACE reads, gives a single entry per CDR3 protein. The data contain 80,000 to 100,000 distinct CDR3 sequences, about a tenth of them singletons. The clonotype comes from a woman aged 35 to 49 with alopecia areata. Some clones in this sample may be carry-over from other donors' samples. The sequencing here drew on whole blood, taken in connection with sensitization to the hapten diphenylcyclopropenone (DPC).

The CDR3 bases are TGTGCCAGCAGTTTCCATCTAGCGGTTTTATCCTACGAGCAGTACTTC. Translation gives CASSFHLAVLSYEQYF. The chain carries TRBV28 and TRBJ2-7; 7 bases map to TRBD2. In germline, CDR1 is MDHEN, CDR2 SYDVKM. V gave up 3 bases and J gave up 1 base; unmatched junction bases: 9. The CDR3 is 16 amino acids.